The 3 T cell receptor beta chains below come from one sample, sequenced in a study of T cell responses to AZD1222 COVID-19 vaccine. Clones were read by immunoSEQ multiplex PCR, and TCRdb kept only the in-frame ones, dropping some. Found here are about 140,000 clones; the top ten clones hold around 2.4%. The sequenced material came from peripheral blood. The receptors stem from an adult in good health.

The CDR3, as DNA: TGCGCCAGCAGCTTGGGGACAGGTTCGGGCACTGAAGCTTTCTTT. This encodes CASSLGTGSGTEAFF. This rearrangement joins TRBV5-1 to TRBJ1-1; 7 nucleotides align to TRBD1. CDR3 length: 15 residues. The J segment lost 4 bases and the V segment lost 0 bases, leaving 6 bases of the junction unmatched. Germline assignment: CDR1 SGHRS and CDR2 YFSETQ.

The chain couples TRBV30 to TRBJ1-6, with D perhaps matching TRBD1 (5 bases). From germline, CDR1 is GTSNPN and CDR2 SVGIG (reference sequence). Deletions cut 3 bases from V and 9 bases from J, with 12 bases between. This CDR3 region has 13 residues. CDR3 loop: CAWRFQGSSPLHF. The CDR3 coding sequence is TGTGCCTGGAGGTTTCAGGGTAGTTCACCCCTCCACTTT. Complete variable domain (other parts from reference TRBV30 and TRBJ1-6): SQTIHQWPATLVQPVGSPLSLECTVEGTSNPNLYWYRQAAGRGLQLLFYSVGIGQISSEVPQNLSASRPQDRQFILSSKKLLLSDSGFYLCAWRFQGSSPLHFGNGTRLTVT.

This chain connects TRBV24-1 to TRBJ2-2; D call uncertain. CDR1 is KGHDR, CDR2 SFDVKD, per germline. V lost 8 bases and J lost 5, with 11 bases in between. This CDR3 has 13 amino acids. As DNA, the CDR3 is TGTGCCACCATCTCGGACCGAACCGGGGAGCTGTTTTTT. It encodes CATISDRTGELFF.